These 18 T cell receptor beta chains share one sample of origin, sequenced in a study of cytomegalovirus exposure and HLA in healthy donors (dated by TCRdb to 2016 to 2017). Library preparation used the immunoSEQ multiplex PCR assay. For the multiplex PCR, a mixture combining 60 forward primers for TCR Vbeta segments and 13 reverse primers for TCR Jbeta segments was used. Imported from immuneACCESS, the table was reduced by TCRdb to in-frame sequences with V and J called. These copies leave out some clones; in studies compared against another copy, an unresolved V gene accounts for under half, and the cause of the remainder is not known. This sample holds roughly 92,000 clones; approximately 80% were observed only once. The ten largest clones represent around 25% of the sample. The sequenced sample consisted of PBMCs. All receptors come from a woman aged 50 to 65 in good health and CMV-seropositive.

The CDR3 region is CAWSVQYRGYTF. DNA of the CDR3: TGTGCCTGGAGTGTACAGTATAGAGGCTACACCTTC. The chain recombines TRBV30 with TRBJ1-2; D is uncertain. CDR3 length equals 12 residues. The V gene's germline CDR1 is GTSNPN and CDR2 SVGIG (reference sequence). Trimming cost V 0 bases and J 8 bases, with 10 bases left between them.

The V call is TRBV11-2, the J call TRBJ1-3; 9 nucleotides match TRBD1. Germline V lookup: CDR1 SGHAT, CDR2 FQNNGV. The V gene end was trimmed by 0 bases and the J gene end by 0 bases; junction bases not matched to a gene: 6. The CDR3 loop spans 18 amino acids. The CDR3 loop reads CASSLDGTGYGSGNTIYF. The CDR3 DNA is TGTGCCAGCAGCTTAGATGGGACAGGGTACGGCTCTGGAAACACCATATATTTT.

The chain uses TRBV27 and TRBJ1-1, with D perhaps matching TRBD1 (5 bases). CDR3 length equals 13 residues. The V end was cut by 5 bases, the J end by 4 bases, with 11 bases between. CDR1 is MNHEY, CDR2 SMNVEV, per germline (reference sequence). The CDR3 loop is CASSNRGGTEAFF. The DNA of the CDR3 is TGTGCCAGCAGTAATCGGGGGGGCACTGAAGCTTTCTTT.

The gene calls are TRBV2 and TRBJ1-5; unclear D gene. Germline CDR1 reads SNHLY; CDR2 reads FYNNEI. The ends were cut back, 3 bases at V and 3 bases at J, with 9 bases in the middle. The CDR3 extends over 14 amino acids. The CDR3: CASSETGINQPQHF. The DNA for the CDR3 is TGTGCCAGCAGTGAGACTGGAATCAATCAGCCCCAGCATTTT. Filled out from reference TRBV2 and TRBJ1-5, the complete variable domain reads EPEVTQTPSHQVTQMGQEVILRCVPISNHLYFYWYRQILGQKVEFLVSFYNNEISEKSEIFDDQFSVERPDGSNFTLKIRSTKLEDSAMYFCASSETGINQPQHFGDGTRLSIL.

This chain joins TRBV19 and TRBJ2-3, with TRBD2 identical over 10 bases. Germline V gives CDR1 LNHDA, CDR2 SQIVND (reference sequence). After removal of 5 bases from V and 5 bases from J, the junction contained 4 bases not matched to a gene. The CDR3 loop spans 14 amino acids. The chain's CDR3 is CASSGGTSEDTQYF. CDR3 bases: TGTGCCAGTAGTGGCGGGACTAGCGAAGATACGCAGTATTTT.

This clone was seen more than once but under ten times. The rearrangement uses TRBV6-5 and TRBJ1-6; D is unresolved. The germline V gene has CDR1 MNHEY and CDR2 SVGAGI. V shed 5 bases and J shed 0 bases, with 8 bases lying between them. CDR3 length: 15 residues. CDR3 coding DNA: TGTGCCAGCAGTATACGCAGCTCCTATAATTCACCCCTCCACTTT. It translates to CASSIRSSYNSPLHF.

Turning to this clone: The identical CDR3 is also encoded by other nucleotide sequences in the sample. The rearrangement links TRBV5-1 to TRBJ2-1; D unresolved. V lost 4 bases to trimming and J lost 8 bases, with 13 bases between them. The length of the CDR3 is 13 residues. Germline CDR1 is SGHRS and CDR2 is YFSETQ. The CDR3 reads CASSASIVDEQFF. The CDR3 bases are TGCGCCAGCAGCGCGTCGATAGTGGATGAGCAGTTCTTC.

V is TRBV29-1 and J is TRBJ2-7, with a tentative D call TRBD2 (7 bases). V lost 7 bases to trimming and J lost 5 bases, with 15 bases between them. CDR1 and CDR2 (germline): SQVTM, ANQGSEA. The CDR3 totals 12 residues. CDR3 coding DNA: TGCAGCGCCGGGGGGCTCAAGGACGAGCAGTACTTC. It yields the protein CSAGGLKDEQYF.

The chain joins TRBV5-1 to TRBJ2-7, with TRBD1 identical over 7 bases. This CDR3 is 14 amino acids long. Unmatched junction bases numbered 1, after V lost 0 bases and J lost 1 base. CDR1 is SGHRS and CDR2 is YFSETQ in the germline V gene. This CDR3 reads CASSLDRGSYEQYF. DNA of the CDR3: TGCGCCAGCAGCTTGGACAGGGGATCCTACGAGCAGTACTTC.

The chain recombines TRBV19 with TRBJ2-3; no definite D call. V was trimmed by 3 bases and J by 0 bases, leaving 7 bases between them. The length of the CDR3 is 14 residues. The germline gives CDR1 LNHDA, CDR2 SQIVND (reference sequence). The CDR3 loop reads CASSMVASTDTQYF. In DNA, the CDR3 is TGTGCCAGTAGTATGGTGGCTAGCACAGATACGCAGTATTTT.

V is TRBV6-1 and J is TRBJ1-1, with TRBD1 matching over 7 bases. Trimming took 1 base from V and 0 from J; bases not matched to a gene: 2. The CDR3 runs 15 residues. Germline CDR1 reads MNHNS; CDR2 reads SASEGT. CDR3 sequence: CASSEVTGMNTEAFF. CDR3 nucleotide sequence: TGTGCCAGCAGTGAAGTGACAGGGATGAACACTGAAGCTTTCTTT.

This clone was detected a few times. The chain recombines TRBV2 with TRBJ1-1; TRBD1 aligns across 8 bases. Unmatched junction bases numbered 8, after V lost 8 bases and J lost 3 bases. The length of the CDR3 is 14 residues. Germline V CDR1 and CDR2: SNHLY, FYNNEI. CDR3 coding DNA: TGTGCCAGCGGGGCGGACAGGGAGGACACTGAAGCTTTCTTT. Amino acid sequence: CASGADREDTEAFF. Full variable domain (rest looked up from reference TRBV2 and TRBJ1-1): EPEVTQTPSHQVTQMGQEVILRCVPISNHLYFYWYRQILGQKVEFLVSFYNNEISEKSEIFDDQFSVERPDGSNFTLKIRSTKLEDSAMYFCASGADREDTEAFFGQGTRLTVV.

The chain uses TRBV9 and TRBJ2-3; D unresolved. V shed 3 bases and J shed 4 bases, with 15 bases lying between them. Germline V gene lookup returns CDR1 SGDLS and CDR2 YYNGEE. The CDR3 length is 15 residues. The CDR3 loop reads CASSGPSRFSDTQYF. CDR3 coding DNA: TGTGCCAGCAGCGGCCCGAGTCGATTCTCAGATACGCAGTATTTT. Looking up the rest from reference TRBV9 and TRBJ2-3 gives the full variable domain: DSGVTQTPKHLITATGQRVTLRCSPRSGDLSVYWYQQSLDQGLQFLIQYYNGEERAKGNILERFSAQQFPDLHSELNLSSLELGDSALYFCASSGPSRFSDTQYFGPGTRLTVL.

The CDR3 DNA is TGTGCCAGCAGCGACAGGCCAAGCACAGATACGCAGTATTTT. It translates to CASSDRPSTDTQYF. The chain employs TRBV7-8 and TRBJ2-3; possibly TRBD1 for D (6 bases). Trimming shortened V by 5 bases and J by 0 bases, and 9 bases separated the two germline ends. CDR1 and CDR2 (germline): SGHVS, FQNEAQ. CDR3 size: 14 residues.

The V and J genes are TRBV30 and TRBJ1-1; 7 bases fit TRBD1. Per germline, CDR1 GTSNPN and CDR2 SVGIG (reference sequence). The CDR3 spans 13 residues. The V and J ends lost 6 bases and 4 bases, in that order; junction bases with no gene match: 8. The CDR3 protein is CACRGQARTEAFF. The DNA of the CDR3 is TGTGCCTGTAGAGGACAGGCGCGCACTGAAGCTTTCTTT.

This clone was observed a handful of times. Other nucleotide sequences from this sample produce the same CDR3. The gene calls are TRBV19 and TRBJ1-1; 10 bases line up with TRBD1. CDR1 LNHDA and CDR2 SQIVND come from the germline V gene (reference sequence). The CDR3 contains 15 residues. With 3 bases clipped from V and 4 bases from J, the junction kept 5 bases outside the gene matches. This CDR3 reads CASSIGGTGATEAFF. As DNA, the CDR3 is TGTGCCAGTAGTATTGGAGGGACAGGGGCCACTGAAGCTTTCTTT.

In DNA, the CDR3 is TGTGCCAGCAGCTTAGCGCGAGTAGAGACCCAGTACTTC. Its protein is CASSLARVETQYF. The J gene is TRBJ2-5, the V gene TRBV7-6; D is ambiguous. Germline CDR1 is SGHVS and CDR2 is FNYEAQ. Trimming removed 0 bases at V and 4 bases at J, with 6 bases between. The CDR3 runs 13 residues.

This clone appeared a few times. The chain couples TRBV7-2 to TRBJ1-2; D is uncertain. Germline V lookup: CDR1 SGHTA, CDR2 FQGNSA. The V end was cut by 5 bases, the J end by 6 bases, with 13 bases between. This CDR3 is built from 13 residues. The CDR3 DNA follows: TGTGCCAGCAGCCCCCCCGGGTTTGATGGCTACACCTTC. It encodes CASSPPGFDGYTF.